This TCR beta chain was retrieved from a study of T cell responses to AZD1222 COVID-19 vaccine (dated by TCRdb to 2020 to 2023). General notes on the study: A total of 230 to 250 trial participants underwent TCR sequencing, of whom about 210 received two doses of AZD1222 and about 25 received two doses of the MenACWY control vaccine. Trial participants were enrolled into age subgroups of 18-55, 56-69 and 70-plus years, which contained roughly 140, 27 and 60 TCR-sequenced participants, respectively.

Points the paper makes about the study in general: Epitopes outside the regions mutated in the B.1.351 and B.1.1.7 variants were reportedly recognized by nearly half of the unique spike-specific TCRs. Because no day 14 peak-response samples were available, the repertoires could be characterized only after the peak T cell response. Conclusions about previously exposed vaccinees are limited because only 6 or 7 AZD1222 recipients were SARS-CoV-2 seropositive at baseline. Participants were mostly white British, with more females than males. The authors suggested clonal diversity may have been underestimated. The vaccine-associated CD4 TCRs covered the entire spike protein, and the dominant responses fell in regions 160-218 and 743-854. After two AZD1222 doses, spike-specific TCR breadth and depth were significantly higher than at day 0 and than in MenACWY recipients. The 56-69-year group was small, and its depth increase did not reach significance, likely because of low power.

The time point label, read with the paper, signifies: about 28 days (+/-7) after the second vaccine dose. AZD1222 recipients whose second dose came at about 4 weeks and those whose second dose came at about 12 weeks were combined into one group, since spike-specific TCR depth and breadth did not differ between the two schedules. The vaccinee samples were drawn from two UK trials, COV001 and COV002, one of which was a single-blind randomized controlled phase 2/3 trial testing AZD1222 (ChAdOx1 nCoV-19) in healthy adults. Trial participant PBMC samples were collected at day 0 and day 28 after the second dose for TCRbeta chain sequencing. Comments on this clone: Its recognized antigen is unknown. Qualities for individual bases were not recorded, and no much larger clone is one base off.

The CDR3 regions of human TCRbeta chains were analyzed by immunosequencing. Turning to the authors' computational methods: Repertoire TCRs were checked for matches against a reference library of SARS-CoV-2-specific TCRs that had been generated using the MIRA antigen-specificity platform. Breadth was defined as the fraction of unique TCRs that were SARS-CoV-2-associated. Depth was defined as the fraction of total T cells that were SARS-CoV-2-associated. Each spike-specific TCR was assigned to its reactive spike region and to a CD4 or CD8 class using the MIRA data. Log10-transformed breadth and depth values were compared by one-way ANOVA with Sidak's multiple comparisons tests. Entries here come from immuneACCESS through TCRdb and include only in-frame sequences with V and J called. Some clones fail to appear in such tables; in the studies checked, an unresolved V gene covers under half of the shortfall, and the cause of the remainder is unknown. The D gene and trimming were derived from the DNA, and the V and J assignments and clone size from that table. This sample lists roughly 120,000 clones; 88% were detected once. The ten largest clones represent approximately 6.5% of the sample.

The sequence derives from an adult who received the AZD1222 COVID-19 vaccine. This sample comprised peripheral blood, obtained 28 days after the second AZD1222 dose.

The nucleotide sequence is TGCAGCGTTGAACCTAAATTCAGCACAGATACGCAGTATTTT. This gives the protein CSVEPKFSTDTQYF. This chain is built from TRBV29-1 and TRBJ2-3; confidence is insufficient to name the D gene. The CDR3 measures 14 amino acids from cysteine to phenylalanine. The read is trimmed to its CDR3 DNA, 42 bases read in frame from base 1. CDR1 and CDR2, looked up from the germline V gene, are SQVTM and ANQGSEA. Deletion took 2 bases off V and 0 bases off J, with a span of 9 bases between the germline ends.